This is a list of T cell receptor beta chains from one sample in a study of beta chain features in type 1 diabetes. Here immunoSEQ multiplex PCR was the method, and the copy in TCRdb shows in-frame clones only, minus some. The sample includes 200,000 to 250,000 clones, approximately 13% seen only once; the top ten take just under 0.02%. The sample was naive CD4+ T cells from blood. The receptors here all came from a man younger than 40 with type 1 diabetes. Both conserved end residues are part of each CDR3. D genes are given only for firm matches. Rows may omit the clone size; those that give it use once, few, many or a size class.

D gene	clone size	V gene	J gene	CDR3 DNA	CDR3 protein
TRBD1	.	TRBV30	TRBJ1-5	TGTGCCTGGAGTGAGGGCAGGGGGAATCAGCCCCAGCATTTT	CAWSEGRGNQPQHF
.	.	TRBV11-2	TRBJ2-7	TGTGCCAGCAGCTTTAAAGGGGACGAGCAGTACTTC	CASSFKGDEQYF
.	.	TRBV7-9	TRBJ2-7	TGTGCCAGCAGCTCCCGCCCCCACCCGGGAGTATGTGACTTC	CASSSRPHPGVCDF
TRBD1	few	TRBV10-3	TRBJ2-1	TGTGCCATCAGTGAGTCTGGACAGGGAAACCCCTACAATGAGCAGTTCTTC	CAISESGQGNPYNEQFF
TRBD1	.	TRBV5-6	TRBJ1-6	TGTGCCAGCAGCGGGGACAGACCCAATTCACCCCTCCACTTT	CASSGDRPNSPLHF
.	.	TRBV6-4	TRBJ2-1	TGTGCCAGCAGTGAACAGGGATCCTACAATGAGCAGTTCTTC	CASSEQGSYNEQFF
.	.	TRBV2	TRBJ1-1	TGTGCCAGCAGTGAACCTCAAGGACAGTTGAACACTGAAGCTTTCTTT	CASSEPQGQLNTEAFF
TRBD1	.	TRBV30	TRBJ1-2	TGTGCCTGGGGGGGACAGGGGGCGCCGGGCTACACCTTC	CAWGGQGAPGYTF
.	few	TRBV5-1	TRBJ1-1	TGCGCCAGCAGCCCTTACACAGGGAACACTGAAGCTTTCTTT	CASSPYTGNTEAFF
.	.	TRBV5-6	TRBJ2-5	TGTGCCAGCAGCTTTTGGGGGGTTCCGGAGACCCAGTACTTC	CASSFWGVPETQYF
.	.	TRBV29-1	TRBJ1-4	TGCAGCGCCGGCAGGCTTAATGAAAAACTGTTTTTT	CSAGRLNEKLFF
TRBD2	few	TRBV29-1	TRBJ2-5	TGCAGCGTTTCGGAGGGAGGGCCTTGGGAGACCCAGTACTTC	CSVSEGGPWETQYF
.	few	TRBV18	TRBJ1-1	TGTGCCAGCTCACCTCCCTCTAACACTGAAGCTTTCTTT	CASSPPSNTEAFF
TRBD2	.	TRBV7-2	TRBJ2-1	TGTGCCAGCAGCTCTAGCGGGATGGTTATGAATGAGCAGTTCTTC	CASSSSGMVMNEQFF
TRBD1	few	TRBV5-4	TRBJ2-5	TGTGCCAGCAGCTCCAAGGACAGGGAAGAGACCCAGTACTTC	CASSSKDREETQYF
TRBD1	few	TRBV5-6	TRBJ2-5	TGTGCCAGCAGCTTAGGGACAGGTTCCCTCCAAGAGACCCAGTACTTC	CASSLGTGSLQETQYF
TRBD1	.	TRBV30	TRBJ2-7	TGTGCCTGGAGCCACCAGGGGGCTTACGAGCAGTACTTC	CAWSHQGAYEQYF
TRBD1	few	TRBV5-4	TRBJ2-5	TGTGCCAGCAGCTCCCGGACAGGGAAAGAGACCCAGTACTTC	CASSSRTGKETQYF
TRBD1	few	TRBV7-8	TRBJ2-3	TGTGCCAGCAGCCTCACAGGGGTCAGAGATACGCAGTATTTT	CASSLTGVRDTQYF
.	.	TRBV25-1	TRBJ2-7	TGTGCCAGCAGCTGGGCGGGGACCGACGAGCAGTACTTC	CASSWAGTDEQYF
TRBD1	.	TRBV7-9	TRBJ2-2	TGTGCCAGCAGCGTCCAAGGGGGCGACGGGGAGCTGTTTTTT	CASSVQGGDGELFF
TRBD1	.	TRBV4-1	TRBJ1-1	TGCGCCAGCAGCCCCCGGGACAGGGCCCCTGAAGCTTTCTTT	CASSPRDRAPEAFF
TRBD1	.	TRBV29-1	TRBJ1-1	TGCAGCGTTTCGGGACAGGCTTCTGAAGCTTTCTTT	CSVSGQASEAFF
TRBD1	.	TRBV9	TRBJ1-2	TGTGCCAGCAGCCCCCAACCCGGGACAGGGGAAGGCTACACCTTC	CASSPQPGTGEGYTF
TRBD2	few	TRBV30	TRBJ2-3	TGTGCCTGGAGTAGCGGGGGGCCAGATACGCAGTATTTT	CAWSSGGPDTQYF
TRBD2	.	TRBV11-2	TRBJ2-4	TGTGCCAGCCGCCGGGAGGGATTAGCCAAAAACATTCAGTACTTC	CASRREGLAKNIQYF
.	.	TRBV11-3	TRBJ2-5	TGTGCCAGCAGCGAGGCCGCCCCGGGGACCCAGTACTTC	CASSEAAPGTQYF
TRBD2	.	TRBV30	TRBJ2-3	TGTGCCTGGAGTGTAACTTCTAGCGGGGGGGCCGGGACGCAGTATTTT	CAWSVTSSGGAGTQYF